A single count supports the clone carrying this TCR beta chain. Its target is not known. The source of the sample is a study of cytomegalovirus exposure and HLA in healthy donors. Study-wide results and limits: DRB1 showed the most TCR associations and HLA-C the fewest in a later analysis, as rates varied by HLA locus. Altogether, some 170 TCR beta chains were recorded as cytomegalovirus-associated.

In the PCR, 60 Vbeta and 13 Jbeta primers were used. Clones were sequenced by immunoSEQ multiplex PCR, and TCRdb holds only the in-frame ones, with some missing. The sample yields about 260,000 clones, almost 85% seen once. Germline CDR1 reads LGHNA; CDR2 reads YSLEER. V lost 3 bases to trimming and J lost 8 bases; unmatched junction nucleotides: 7. CDR3 size: 16 residues. The chain joins TRBV4-3 to TRBJ1-4, with 12 bases lining up with TRBD1. The clonotype was recovered from a woman aged 40 to 50 in good health and CMV-seropositive. Sequenced: PBMCs. CDR3 sequence: CASSQYLGTGGEKLFF. The CDR3 nucleotides are TGCGCCAGCAGCCAGTATCTCGGGACAGGGGGCGAAAAACTGTTTTTT.